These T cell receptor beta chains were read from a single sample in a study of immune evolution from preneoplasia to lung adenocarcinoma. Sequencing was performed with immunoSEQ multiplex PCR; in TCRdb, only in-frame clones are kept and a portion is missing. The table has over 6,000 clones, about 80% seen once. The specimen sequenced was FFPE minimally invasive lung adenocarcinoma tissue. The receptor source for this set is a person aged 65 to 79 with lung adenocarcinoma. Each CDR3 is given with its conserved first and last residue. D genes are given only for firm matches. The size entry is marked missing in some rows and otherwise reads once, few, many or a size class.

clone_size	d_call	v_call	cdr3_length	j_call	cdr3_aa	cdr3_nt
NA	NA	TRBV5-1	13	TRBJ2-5	CASSLDPQETQYF	TGCGCCAGCAGCCTCGACCCTCAAGAGACCCAGTACTTC
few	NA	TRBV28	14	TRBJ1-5	CASSRGGSNQPQHF	TGTGCCAGCAGTAGGGGGGGTAGCAATCAGCCCCAGCATTTT
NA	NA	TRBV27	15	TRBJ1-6	CASSQGANSNSPLHF	TGTGCCAGCAGTCAAGGGGCCAATAGTAATTCACCCCTCCACTTT
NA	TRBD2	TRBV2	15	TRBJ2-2	CASCLAGVWTGELFF	TGTGCCAGCTGCCTGGCGGGAGTGTGGACCGGGGAGCTGTTTTTT
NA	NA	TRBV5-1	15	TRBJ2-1	CASSLVVGVKDEQFF	TGTGCCAGCAGCTTGGTGGTCGGGGTTAAGGATGAGCAGTTCTTC
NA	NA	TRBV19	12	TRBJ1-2	CATSRAGEGYTF	TGTGCCACTTCAAGGGCGGGTGAAGGCTACACCTTC
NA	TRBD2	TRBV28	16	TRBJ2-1	CASRVAGSRSYNEQFF	TGTGCCAGCAGGGTAGCGGGGAGTCGCTCCTACAATGAGCAGTTCTTC
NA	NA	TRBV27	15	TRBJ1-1	CASSLSIRGNTEAFF	TGTGCCAGCAGTTTATCGATCCGGGGGAACACTGAAGCTTTCTTT
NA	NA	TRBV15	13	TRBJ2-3	CATSRDWEDTQYF	TGTGCCACCAGCAGAGATTGGGAGGATACGCAGTATTTT
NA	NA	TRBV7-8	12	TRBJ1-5	CASSLPNQPQHF	TGTGCTAGCAGCTTACCAAATCAGCCCCAGCATTTT
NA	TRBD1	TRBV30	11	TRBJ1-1	CAWWGTGKAFF	TGTGCCTGGTGGGGGACAGGGAAAGCTTTCTTT
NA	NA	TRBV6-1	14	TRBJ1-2	CASTQGLDNYGYTF	TGTGCCAGCACTCAGGGGTTAGATAACTATGGCTACACCTTC
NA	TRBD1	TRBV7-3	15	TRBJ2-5	CASSLLTGTQETQYF	TGTGCCAGCAGCTTATTGACAGGGACACAAGAGACCCAGTACTTC
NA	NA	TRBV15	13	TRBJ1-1	CATSRKGRAEAFF	TGTGCCACCAGCAGGAAAGGAAGAGCTGAAGCTTTCTTT
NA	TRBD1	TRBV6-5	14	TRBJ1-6	CASRRQGSNSPLHF	TGTGCCAGCAGGCGACAGGGGTCGAATTCACCCCTCCACTTT